One sample yielded the 25 T cell receptor beta chains listed below, sequenced in a study of T-cell memory formation after mild COVID-19. TCRdb re-called the 5' RACE reads through MiXCR, storing one row per CDR3 protein. In the table there are around 450,000 distinct CDR3 sequences, 20% to 30% of which are singletons. Specimen: PBMCs or a T cell subset sorted from them (not recorded which). The receptors originated from an adult woman who had mild COVID-19 (a few samples of this study predate the infection). Cell type and time point are not known.

This clonotype was seen only a few times. The chain recombines TRBV29-1 with TRBJ2-7; 8 bases are a match to TRBD2. The CDR3 extends over 14 amino acids. Unmatched junction bases numbered 6, after V lost 3 bases and J lost 2 bases. Germline V lookup: CDR1 SQVTM, CDR2 ANQGSEA. CDR3 region: CSVDQGGRPYEQYF. The CDR3 DNA reads TGCAGCGTTGATCAGGGCGGGAGGCCCTACGAGCAGTACTTC.

This clonotype was counted a few times. The chain couples TRBV6-5 to TRBJ1-2; the D gene is possibly TRBD1 (6 bases). V was pared by 2 bases and J by 5 bases, with 9 bases between. There are 13 residues in the CDR3. From germline, CDR1 is MNHEY and CDR2 SVGAGI. The CDR3 sequence: CASSYPGQYGYTF. Here the CDR3 DNA reads TGTGCCAGCAGTTACCCCGGACAGTATGGCTACACCTTC.

This clonotype was observed at least ten times. The chain carries TRBV2 and TRBJ2-3; D possibly corresponds to TRBD2 (7 bases). CDR3 length: 15 amino acids. V lost 2 bases and J lost 5, with 14 bases in between. Germline CDR1 reads SNHLY; CDR2 reads FYNNEI. The CDR3 nucleotides are TGTGCCAGCAGTGAACGGGGGGCCTCGGGAGATACGCAGTATTTT. Its protein product is CASSERGASGDTQYF.

The rearrangement joins TRBV3-1 to TRBJ1-1, with 7 positions matching TRBD1. J lost 1 base, V lost 4 bases, and 6 bases had no gene match. This CDR3 has 15 amino acids. From germline, CDR1 is LGHDT and CDR2 YNNKEL (reference sequence). The CDR3 nucleotides are TGTGCCAGCAGCCTCCAGGGGGTGCGGAACACTGAAGCTTTCTTT. The encoded protein is CASSLQGVRNTEAFF. Variable domain in full (rest from reference TRBV3-1 and TRBJ1-1): DTAVSQTPKYLVTQMGNDKSIKCEQNLGHDTMYWYKQDSKKFLKIMFSYNNKELIINETVPNRFSPKSPDKAHLNLHINSLELGDSAVYFCASSLQGVRNTEAFFGQGTRLTVV.

The chain links TRBV6-2 or TRBV6-3 to TRBJ1-2; a possible D gene is TRBD1 (5 bases). Germline CDR1 and CDR2: MNHEY and SVGEGT. V was cut by 7 bases and J by 4 bases, with 16 bases left in between. The CDR3 contains 14 residues. CDR3 sequence: CASTRSGQGYGYTF. CDR3 DNA sequence: TGTGCCAGCACCCGCTCTGGCCAGGGCTATGGCTACACCTTC.

There are a few counts of this clonotype. V is TRBV5-1 and J is TRBJ1-2; D remains ambiguous. CDR1 and CDR2 from the germline V gene are SGHRS and YFSETQ. Trimming shortened V by 0 bases and J by 5 bases, and 8 bases separated the two germline ends. The CDR3 has 13 amino acids. The CDR3 loop is CASSLVAGYGYTF. The CDR3, as DNA: TGCGCCAGCAGCTTGGTAGCGGGGTATGGCTACACCTTC.

The chain couples TRBV5-4 to TRBJ2-7; 10 bases are a match to TRBD2. The junction had 4 bases not matched to a gene; V was cut back by 0 bases and J by 4 bases. There are 15 residues in the CDR3. Germline V gives CDR1 SGHNT, CDR2 YYREEE (reference sequence). In DNA, the CDR3 is TGTGCCAGCAGCTTGGCTAGCGGGGGCTCATACGAGCAGTACTTC. This translates into CASSLASGGSYEQYF.

A few counts support this clonotype. The chain is built from TRBV12-3 or TRBV12-4 and TRBJ2-4, with a weak D call TRBD2 (6 bases). The CDR3 is 13 amino acids. The DNA of the CDR3 is TGTGCAACTAGCAGGGCTCTTTGGAACATTCAGTACTTC. It encodes CATSRALWNIQYF.

This clonotype was found a few times. V usage is TRBV9 and J usage is TRBJ2-5, with D maybe TRBD1 (6 bases). This CDR3 has 16 amino acids. Germline CDR1 is SGDLS and CDR2 is YYNGEE. The V end lost 2 bases, the J end lost 4 bases, and 18 bases lay between the germline ends. The DNA for the CDR3 is TGTGCCAGCAGCGTCCAGACCGGGGACACAGGAGAGACCCAGTACTTC. Protein product: CASSVQTGDTGETQYF.

The chain carries TRBV7-6 and TRBJ2-2, with 9 positions matching TRBD1. This CDR3 region has 17 residues. Trimming cost V 0 bases and J 3 bases; bases outside gene matches: 5. Germline assignment: CDR1 SGHVS and CDR2 FNYEAQ. The CDR3 reads CASSLAKTGGDTGELFF. In nucleotides, the CDR3 is TGTGCCAGCAGCTTAGCCAAGACAGGGGGAGACACCGGGGAGCTGTTTTTT.

The CDR3: CASTLNWDSNYGYTF. In DNA form, the CDR3 reads TGTGCCAGCACCCTCAACTGGGACAGTAACTATGGCTACACCTTC. V and J are TRBV12-3 or TRBV12-4 and TRBJ1-2; the match to TRBD1 covers 7 bases. V shed 7 bases, J shed 1 base, and the junction held 9 bases outside the gene matches. The length of the CDR3 is 15 residues.

The rearrangement uses TRBV27 and TRBJ1-4; D gene uncertain. Trimming left V 11 bases short and J 10 bases short, with 11 bases between. This CDR3 comprises 10 residues. CDR1 and CDR2 (germline): MNHEY, SMNVEV (reference sequence). The CDR3 region has the DNA TGTGCCCCCAGGCCTGGAAAACTGTTTTTT. Its translation: CAPRPGKLFF.

Ten or more counts support this clonotype. The V call is TRBV11-2, the J call TRBJ2-1, with D unresolved. Trimming took 0 bases from V and 6 from J, leaving 6 bases between them. The V gene's germline CDR1 is SGHAT and CDR2 FQNNGV. The CDR3 spans 13 residues. The CDR3 loop is CASSLDRTNEQFF. CDR3 DNA: TGTGCCAGCAGCTTAGATAGGACCAATGAGCAGTTCTTC.

This clonotype has only a few counts. The chain couples TRBV5-4 to TRBJ2-3, with 13 bases fitting TRBD2. J gave up 5 bases and V 3 bases, and 3 bases lay outside the gene matches. Per germline, CDR1 SGHNT and CDR2 YYREEE (reference sequence). The CDR3 is 15 amino acids. The DNA for the CDR3 is TGTGCCAGCAGCTCCACTAGCGGGAGGGTAGATACGCAGTATTTT. It is translated as CASSSTSGRVDTQYF.

This clonotype was counted only a few times. The chain uses TRBV7-6 and TRBJ1-2; 8 positions match TRBD1. Germline lookup yields CDR1 SGHVS and CDR2 FNYEAQ. Trimming took 1 base from V and 3 from J; bases not matched to a gene: 4. This CDR3 comprises 15 residues. The CDR3 protein is CASSLVAGGHYGYTF. As DNA, the CDR3 is TGTGCCAGCAGCTTAGTGGCAGGGGGCCACTATGGCTACACCTTC.

CDR3 loop: CASTGGVSAKNIQYF. The CDR3 bases are TGTGCCAGCACCGGGGGGGTTTCAGCCAAAAACATTCAGTACTTC. This chain joins TRBV2 and TRBJ2-4; 8 positions agree with TRBD2. The CDR3 totals 15 residues. With 7 bases clipped from V and 0 bases from J, the junction kept 5 bases outside the gene matches. Germline V CDR1 and CDR2: SNHLY, FYNNEI. The full variable domain, with the rest looked up from reference TRBV2 and TRBJ2-4, is EPEVTQTPSHQVTQMGQEVILRCVPISNHLYFYWYRQILGQKVEFLVSFYNNEISEKSEIFDDQFSVERPDGSNFTLKIRSTKLEDSAMYFCASTGGVSAKNIQYFGAGTRLSVL.

This chain joins TRBV5-1 and TRBJ2-5; maybe TRBD1 (7 bases). The CDR3 loop spans 16 amino acids. Germline assignment: CDR1 SGHRS and CDR2 YFSETQ. Trimming shortened V by 4 bases and J by 4 bases, and 20 bases separated the two germline ends. In DNA form, the CDR3 reads TGCGCCAGCAGCCCTGGCCTCCAGGGGGGCAGAGAGACCCAGTACTTC. Its protein is CASSPGLQGGRETQYF.

This clonotype was detected only a few times. V usage is TRBV15 and J usage is TRBJ1-2, with TRBD1 as a possible D gene (6 bases). Trimming shortened V by 0 bases and J by 7 bases, and 12 bases separated the two germline ends. The CDR3 is 14 residues long. CDR1 is LNHNV, CDR2 YYDKDF, per germline (reference sequence). As DNA, the CDR3 is TGTGCCACCAGCAGAGACAGGGGACTAAGTGGCTACACCTTC. Its protein is CATSRDRGLSGYTF.

V usage is TRBV20-1 and J usage is TRBJ2-3; D unclear. Germline loops: CDR1 DFQATT, CDR2 SNEGSKA (reference sequence). The CDR3 runs to 16 residues. The V end was cut by 1 base, the J end by 0 bases, with 14 bases between. The CDR3 loop is CSARGEPDPSTDTQYF. CDR3 DNA: TGCAGTGCTAGAGGGGAACCTGACCCTAGCACAGATACGCAGTATTTT.

This clonotype was recorded a few times. This chain connects TRBV7-8 to TRBJ1-1; no clear D gene. CDR1 is SGHVS, CDR2 FQNEAQ, per germline. V dropped 1 base and J dropped 1 base, with 10 bases sitting between them. The CDR3 runs 15 residues. CDR3: CASSLGVRQNTEAFF. The CDR3 region has the DNA TGTGCCAGCAGCTTAGGTGTCAGGCAGAACACTGAAGCTTTCTTT.

This clonotype showed up just a few times. The rearrangement links TRBV5-1 to TRBJ2-3; 15 bases match TRBD2. The ends lost 3 bases at V and 1 base at J; junction bases unmatched: 3. CDR3 size: 17 residues. Germline CDR1 and CDR2: SGHRS and YFSETQ. CDR3 loop: CASSWGLAGGGTDTQYF. DNA for the CDR3: TGCGCCAGCAGCTGGGGACTAGCGGGGGGCGGCACAGATACGCAGTATTTT.

The rearrangement joins TRBV19 to TRBJ2-2; TRBD1 matches at 9 bases. The V gene's germline CDR1 is LNHDA and CDR2 SQIVND (reference sequence). The CDR3 consists of 16 residues. The V and J ends lost 5 bases and 1 base, in that order; junction bases with no gene match: 5. The CDR3 nucleotides read TGTGCCAGTAGTCCGAGGACAGGGGTGAACACCGGGGAGCTGTTTTTT. It translates to CASSPRTGVNTGELFF.

The genes are TRBV6-2 or TRBV6-3 and TRBJ1-4; 9 bases agree with TRBD1. Germline CDR1 is MNHEY and CDR2 is SVGEGT. V shed 2 bases, J shed 6 bases, and the junction held 7 bases outside the gene matches. The CDR3 has 16 residues. This CDR3 is CASSYHTGGAYEKLFF. The CDR3 nucleotides read TGTGCCAGCAGTTACCACACAGGGGGCGCGTATGAAAAACTGTTTTTT.

There are a few counts of this clonotype. The chain recombines TRBV6-5 with TRBJ2-7, with TRBD1 matching 7 bases. Germline V gene sequence: CDR1 MNHEY, CDR2 SVGAGI. V lost 5 bases to trimming and J lost 4 bases; unmatched junction nucleotides: 11. CDR3 length equals 15 residues. This CDR3 reads CASSLQPGTAYEQYF. The DNA of the CDR3 is TGTGCCAGCAGTCTCCAGCCTGGGACAGCGTACGAGCAGTACTTC.

This clonotype has a handful of counts. V is TRBV19 and J is TRBJ2-1, with TRBD2 matching over 13 bases. Germline V gene data show CDR1 as LNHDA and CDR2 as SQIVND (reference sequence). The CDR3 runs to 15 residues. The V segment lost 5 bases and the J segment 12 bases; nucleotides outside the gene matches: 10. The DNA for the CDR3 is TGTGCCAGTAGTCTCGGGACTAGCGGGATTTCAGGGCAGTTCTTC. It is translated as CASSLGTSGISGQFF.